This entry features one TCR beta chain sequence. Original analysis: It was from reference gene primer amplification that nucleated cell counts were estimated. Generated by immunoSEQ multiplex PCR, the TCRdb table keeps only in-frame clones and is missing some. That table furnishes V, J and clone size, whereas the DNA furnished D and trimming. The sample lists some 56,000 clones, approximately 80% occurring once. This specimen belongs to a study of blood T cell repertoires in COVID-19. Looking at the study overall: COVID-19 samples, acute and convalescent, were from the United States, Italy and Spain. The cDNA or gDNA used as material had been derived from T cells, B-cell-depleted T cells, or PBMCs.

The V and J ends lost 4 bases and 3 bases respectively, with 9 bases between them. CDR3 size: 13 residues. In germline, CDR1 is SEHNR, CDR2 FQNEAQ (reference sequence). The clonotype originates from an elderly woman with acute or convalescent COVID-19. This chain connects TRBV7-9 to TRBJ2-5; D possibly corresponds to TRBD1 (5 bases). Specimen: peripheral blood. The CDR3 DNA follows: TGTGCCAGCAGCTCCGACAGCAAAGAGACCCAGTACTTC. This gives the protein CASSSDSKETQYF.